The rows below give T cell receptor beta chains drawn from one sample of a study of blood T cell repertoires in COVID-19. TCRdb keeps only in-frame clones here, not all; method: immunoSEQ multiplex PCR. This sample has around 200,000 clones; about 85% occur once, and the top ten carry around a sixth. Sequenced input: PBMCs or T cells enriched from blood (not recorded which). These receptors came from a man between 35 and 55 years old who had recovered from COVID-19. Both conserved end residues are part of each CDR3. Fields, in order: clone size, D gene, V gene, J gene, CDR3 protein, CDR3 DNA. The D gene is left open where the match is weak. Clone size is shown for a subset of rows, as once, few, many or a class of expanded clone.

clone_size: once; d_call: .; v_call: TRBV27; j_call: TRBJ2-7; cdr3_aa: CASSFGQSYEQYF; cdr3_nt: TGTGCCAGCAGTTTTGGACAGTCCTACGAGCAGTACTTC
clone_size: .; d_call: TRBD1; v_call: TRBV5-5; j_call: TRBJ1-1; cdr3_aa: CASSFPTGWNTEAFF; cdr3_nt: TGTGCCAGCAGTTTCCCGACAGGGTGGAACACTGAAGCTTTCTTT
clone_size: .; d_call: .; v_call: TRBV19; j_call: TRBJ2-7; cdr3_aa: CASSIGGSIYEQYF; cdr3_nt: TGTGCCAGTAGTATAGGGGGCAGCATCTACGAGCAGTACTTC
clone_size: once; d_call: .; v_call: TRBV11-2; j_call: TRBJ1-2; cdr3_aa: CASSLDLNYGYTF; cdr3_nt: TGTGCCAGCAGCTTAGATCTCAACTATGGCTACACCTTC
clone_size: .; d_call: TRBD1; v_call: TRBV10-1; j_call: TRBJ2-3; cdr3_aa: CASSGLDRELTSTDTQYF; cdr3_nt: TGCGCCAGCAGTGGGTTGGACAGGGAGCTAACTAGCACAGATACGCAGTATTTT
clone_size: .; d_call: .; v_call: TRBV7-6; j_call: TRBJ1-1; cdr3_aa: CASSPLPTGNTEAFF; cdr3_nt: TGTGCCAGCAGCCCCTTACCGACAGGGAACACTGAAGCTTTCTTT
clone_size: .; d_call: .; v_call: TRBV7-2; j_call: TRBJ2-7; cdr3_aa: CASSLGSRNEQYF; cdr3_nt: TGTGCCAGCAGCTTAGGAAGTAGAAACGAGCAGTACTTC
clone_size: .; d_call: .; v_call: TRBV7-2; j_call: TRBJ2-2; cdr3_aa: CASSLGAEAGELFF; cdr3_nt: TGTGCCAGCAGCTTAGGGGCGGAGGCCGGGGAGCTGTTTTTT
clone_size: .; d_call: .; v_call: TRBV28; j_call: TRBJ1-3; cdr3_aa: CASSLYTVFGTTKPRRNTIYF; cdr3_nt: TGTGCCAGCAGTTTATATACGGTTTTCGGGACAACTAAACCTCGTCGAAACACCATATATTTT
clone_size: once; d_call: .; v_call: TRBV5-6; j_call: TRBJ1-5; cdr3_aa: CASSLGGPGNSPQHF; cdr3_nt: TGTGCCAGCAGCTTGGGTGGACCGGGGAATTCGCCCCAGCATTTT
clone_size: once; d_call: .; v_call: TRBV24-1; j_call: TRBJ2-3; cdr3_aa: CAIAHRYWSRMSGTDTQYF; cdr3_nt: TGTGCCATCGCCCACCGGTACTGGTCGAGAATGTCGGGCACAGATACGCAGTATTTT
clone_size: .; d_call: .; v_call: TRBV7-2; j_call: TRBJ2-5; cdr3_aa: CASSPTGFQETQYF; cdr3_nt: TGTGCCAGCAGCCCCACAGGGTTCCAAGAGACCCAGTACTTC
clone_size: .; d_call: TRBD2; v_call: TRBV5-4; j_call: TRBJ2-7; cdr3_aa: CASSSLAGGPYEQYF; cdr3_nt: TGTGCCAGCAGCTCCCTAGCGGGAGGCCCCTACGAGCAGTACTTC
clone_size: .; d_call: TRBD1; v_call: TRBV7-8; j_call: TRBJ1-1; cdr3_aa: CASSLVTGVDTEAFF; cdr3_nt: TGTGCCAGCAGCTTAGTGACAGGGGTGGACACTGAAGCTTTCTTT
clone_size: .; d_call: TRBD2; v_call: TRBV7-3; j_call: TRBJ2-3; cdr3_aa: CASSPLAGGSTQYF; cdr3_nt: TGTGCCAGCAGCCCACTAGCGGGAGGGAGTACGCAGTATTTT
clone_size: .; d_call: .; v_call: TRBV19; j_call: TRBJ1-1; cdr3_aa: CASSIDVQGRAFF; cdr3_nt: TGTGCCAGTAGTATAGATGTTCAGGGCCGGGCTTTCTTT
clone_size: once; d_call: .; v_call: TRBV3-1/TRBV3-2; j_call: TRBJ1-4; cdr3_aa: CASSQLRNEKLFF; cdr3_nt: TGTGCCAGCAGCCAACTCAGGAATGAAAAACTGTTTTTT
clone_size: .; d_call: TRBD2; v_call: TRBV27; j_call: TRBJ2-1; cdr3_aa: CASSMTSSAEQFF; cdr3_nt: TGTGCCAGCAGTATGACTAGCTCGGCTGAGCAGTTCTTC
clone_size: .; d_call: .; v_call: TRBV19; j_call: TRBJ1-5; cdr3_aa: CASSRGWREPQHF; cdr3_nt: TGTGCCAGTAGCCGGGGCTGGAGGGAGCCCCAGCATTTT
clone_size: .; d_call: TRBD2; v_call: TRBV10-3; j_call: TRBJ2-1; cdr3_aa: CAIKTSGSYEQFF; cdr3_nt: TGTGCCATCAAGACTAGCGGGAGCTATGAGCAGTTCTTC
clone_size: once; d_call: .; v_call: TRBV19; j_call: TRBJ2-6; cdr3_aa: CASSPLGRGATFGANVLTF; cdr3_nt: TGTGCCAGTAGTCCTCTAGGACGGGGAGCTACTTTTGGGGCCAACGTCCTGACTTTC
clone_size: .; d_call: .; v_call: TRBV29-1; j_call: TRBJ2-1; cdr3_aa: CSVVGRTYNEQFF; cdr3_nt: TGCAGCGTTGTCGGGAGAACCTACAATGAGCAGTTCTTC